The rows below give T cell receptor beta chains drawn from one sample of a study of tumor-infiltrating lymphocytes in primary liver carcinoma. TCRdb independently ran MiXCR on the multiplex PCR reads; one entry per CDR3 protein. Of about 300,000 distinct CDR3 sequences listed, 65% were seen once; the top ten hold roughly 8.6%. Sample: peripheral blood. All receptors come from a man aged 35-49 years with primary liver carcinoma and hepatitis B virus infection. The CDR3 runs from the conserved cysteine through the conserved F or W. Fields, in order: CDR3 protein, CDR3 DNA, V gene, clone size, D gene, J gene. The D gene is left open where the match is weak. Some rows have no size entry. The others give once, few or many, or a class for an expanded clone.

CDR3: CASSFRQGGDQPQHF; DNA: TGTGCCAGCAGTTTTAGGCAGGGAGGCGATCAGCCCCAGCATTTT; V: TRBV12-3/TRBV12-4; size: -; D: -; J: TRBJ1-5
CDR3: CGGGDTLQETQYF; DNA: TGTGGCGGAGGAGACACTCTCCAAGAGACCCAGTACTTC; V: TRBV29-1; size: -; D: -; J: TRBJ2-5
CDR3: CSVGTGIDQPQHF; DNA: -; V: TRBV29-1; size: -; D: -; J: TRBJ1-5
CDR3: CVSSTSSGRAEQYF; DNA: TGTGTCAGCAGCACCTCTAGCGGGAGGGCCGAGCAGTACTTC; V: TRBV7-9; size: -; D: TRBD2; J: TRBJ2-7
CDR3: CSIGQGLGNAEAFF; DNA: TGCAGCATAGGACAGGGGTTGGGAAACGCTGAAGCTTTCTTT; V: TRBV29-1; size: -; D: TRBD1; J: TRBJ1-1
CDR3: CASSSSTGSNSPLHF; DNA: TGTGCCAGCAGCTCATCGACGGGTTCCAATTCACCCCTCCACTTT; V: TRBV11-1; size: -; D: -; J: TRBJ1-6
CDR3: CANSLGAGPRDTQYF; DNA: TGTGCCAATAGCTTAGGAGCGGGGCCCAGAGATACGCAGTATTTT; V: TRBV11-1; size: -; D: TRBD2; J: TRBJ2-3
CDR3: CASTSGSPTDTQYF; DNA: TGTGCCAGCACTAGCGGGAGTCCAACAGATACGCAGTATTTT; V: TRBV6-1; size: many; D: TRBD2; J: TRBJ2-3
CDR3: CASSLDPGGSVWEETQYF; DNA: TGCGCCAGCAGCTTAGATCCCGGCGGGAGCGTTTGGGAAGAGACCCAGTACTTC; V: TRBV11-2; size: once; D: TRBD2; J: TRBJ2-5
CDR3: CASSLTPQDTQYF; DNA: TGTGCCAGCAGCTTAACACCACAAGATACGCAGTATTTT; V: TRBV7-3; size: -; D: -; J: TRBJ2-3
CDR3: CASSLTGGTEAFF; DNA: TGTGCCAGCAGCTTAACAGGGGGCACTGAAGCTTTCTTT; V: TRBV7-8; size: many; D: TRBD1; J: TRBJ1-1